One T cell receptor (beta chain) is described in this entry. Amplification used 60 Vbeta primers and 13 Jbeta primers. Sequencing used immunoSEQ multiplex PCR; TCRdb keeps in-frame clones, though not all of them. The sample consists of around 150,000 clones, approximately 80% of them appearing once. This record belongs to a study of cytomegalovirus exposure and HLA in healthy donors. The length of the CDR3 is 11 residues. Germline V lookup: CDR1 SQVTM, CDR2 ANQGSEA. The V gene end was trimmed by 3 bases and the J gene end by 12 bases; junction bases not matched to a gene: 5. Sequenced: PBMCs. The V and J genes are TRBV29-1 and TRBJ2-1; the match to TRBD1 covers 7 bases. The TCR originated in a woman between 45 and 65 years old in good health and CMV-seronegative. CDR3 amino acids: CSVDNRGSQFF. CDR3 DNA sequence: TGCAGCGTTGATAACAGGGGATCGCAGTTCTTC.